This T cell receptor (beta chain) was recorded in a study of tissue T cells after allogeneic stem cell transplantation. For the study at large: Samples with visible lymphocytes on H&E were prioritized for sequencing. Study results and limitations: The study did not identify alloreactive or antigen-specific tissue TCRs, and some clones might be persisting host cells. Only a limited share of tissue TCRs appeared in blood or spleen.

CDR3 size: 13 residues. V was clipped by 1 base and J by 3 bases, with 6 bases between them. Germline-derived CDR1 and CDR2 are PRHDT and FYEKMQ (reference sequence). This clone was found a few times. The antigen remains undetermined. The method was immunoSEQ multiplex PCR; TCRdb's version includes in-frame clones alone and lacks a portion of them. Among 9,000 to 10,000 clones listed, 56% were seen once. The sequence was collected from a female donor over 55 with lung cancer. J is TRBJ1-2 and V is TRBV13; maybe TRBD1 (6 bases). The specimen was tissue from the jejunum, collected at autopsy. The CDR3 region has the DNA TGTGCCAGCAGCTTAGCAGGGGACTATGGCTACACCTTC. Translation: CASSLAGDYGYTF.